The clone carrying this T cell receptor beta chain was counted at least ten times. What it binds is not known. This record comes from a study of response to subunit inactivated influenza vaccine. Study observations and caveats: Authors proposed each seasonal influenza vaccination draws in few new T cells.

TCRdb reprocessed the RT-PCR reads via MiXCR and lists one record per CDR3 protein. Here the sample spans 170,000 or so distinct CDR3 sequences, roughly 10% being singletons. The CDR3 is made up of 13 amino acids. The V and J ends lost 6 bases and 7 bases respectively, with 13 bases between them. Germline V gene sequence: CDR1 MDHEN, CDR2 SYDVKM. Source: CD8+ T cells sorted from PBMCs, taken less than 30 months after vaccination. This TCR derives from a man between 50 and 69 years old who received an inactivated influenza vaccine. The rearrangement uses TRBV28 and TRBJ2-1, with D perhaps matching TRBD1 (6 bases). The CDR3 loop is CASSLGRGNEQFF. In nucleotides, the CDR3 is TGTGCCAGCAGCTTGGGCAGGGGAAATGAGCAGTTCTTC.